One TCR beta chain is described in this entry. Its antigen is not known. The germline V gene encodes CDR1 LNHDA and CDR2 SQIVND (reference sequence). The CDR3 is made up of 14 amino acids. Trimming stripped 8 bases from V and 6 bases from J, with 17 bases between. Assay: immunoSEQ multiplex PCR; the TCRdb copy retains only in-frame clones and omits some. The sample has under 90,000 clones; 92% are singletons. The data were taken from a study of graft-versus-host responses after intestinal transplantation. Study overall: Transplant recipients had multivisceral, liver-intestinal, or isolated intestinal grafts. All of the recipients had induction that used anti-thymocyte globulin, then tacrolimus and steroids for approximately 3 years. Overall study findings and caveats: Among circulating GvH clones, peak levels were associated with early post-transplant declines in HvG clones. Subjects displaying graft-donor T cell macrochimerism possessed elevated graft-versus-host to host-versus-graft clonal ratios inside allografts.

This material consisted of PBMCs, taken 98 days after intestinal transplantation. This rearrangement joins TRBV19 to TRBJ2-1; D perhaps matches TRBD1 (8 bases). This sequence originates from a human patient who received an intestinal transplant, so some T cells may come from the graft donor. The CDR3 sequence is CASERQGRGNEQFF. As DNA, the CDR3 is TGTGCCAGTGAGAGACAGGGGAGGGGCAATGAGCAGTTCTTC. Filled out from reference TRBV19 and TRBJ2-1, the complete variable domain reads DGGITQSPKYLFRKEGQNVTLSCEQNLNHDAMYWYRQDPGQGLRLIYYSQIVNDFQKGDIAEGYSVSREKKESFPLTVTSAQKNPTAFYLCASERQGRGNEQFFGPGTRLTVL.